The next 23 T cell receptor beta chains were all read from a single sample in a study of blood T cell repertoires in COVID-19. The protocol was immunoSEQ multiplex PCR, while the TCRdb copy is restricted to in-frame clones and leaves out a portion. The sample carries some 160,000 clones, 65% to 85% recorded once. The material sequenced was peripheral blood. The receptor set was obtained from a woman older than 75 with acute or convalescent COVID-19.

The CDR3 here is CASSLDRVNEKLFF. CDR3 bases: TGCGCCAGCAGCTTGGACAGGGTCAATGAAAAACTGTTTTTT. J is TRBJ1-4 and V is TRBV10-2; 8 bases map to TRBD1. The CDR3 has 14 residues. Germline CDR1 is WSHSY and CDR2 is SAAADI. J lost 5 bases, V lost 6 bases, and 5 bases had no gene match.

V is TRBV3-1 (or the pseudogene TRBV3-2) and J is TRBJ2-1; a weak D match, TRBD2 (6 bases). With 2 bases removed from V and 9 bases from J, the gap between germline ends came to 11 bases. The germline V gene has CDR1 LGHDT and CDR2 YNNKEL (reference sequence). The CDR3 length is 13 residues. CDR3 in DNA: TGTGCCAGCAGCCAACCCCCGGGGGTTGAGCAGTTCTTC. The encoded protein is CASSQPPGVEQFF.

V gene TRBV30 combines with J gene TRBJ2-7; a weak D match, TRBD1 (6 bases). V was clipped by 3 bases and J by 0 bases, with 9 bases between them. The CDR3 extends over 13 amino acids. Germline V gene lookup returns CDR1 GTSNPN and CDR2 SVGIG (reference sequence). CDR3 coding DNA: TGTGCCTGGAGCAGGGACAACTCCTACGAGCAGTACTTC. Its protein is CAWSRDNSYEQYF.

This clone was seen a few times. V gene TRBV3-1 (or the pseudogene TRBV3-2) combines with J gene TRBJ1-2; D is undetermined. V dropped 1 base and J dropped 3 bases, with 6 bases sitting between them. CDR1 and CDR2 (germline): LGHDT, YNNKEL (reference sequence). CDR3 length: 13 amino acids. The CDR3 nucleotides are TGTGCCAGCAGCCAAGTAGTTGACTATGGCTACACCTTC. It yields the protein CASSQVVDYGYTF.

This chain links TRBV30 with TRBJ2-4, with D tentatively TRBD1 (7 bases). V was cut by 3 bases and J by 9 bases, with 18 bases left in between. From germline, CDR1 is GTSNPN and CDR2 SVGIG (reference sequence). The CDR3 sequence is 14 residues long. CDR3: CAWRPRAGGSIQYF. CDR3 nucleotides: TGTGCCTGGAGGCCCCGTGCAGGGGGGAGCATTCAGTACTTC.

The chain has TRBV7-9 and TRBJ2-2; D is possibly TRBD1 (6 bases). Germline CDR1 SEHNR, CDR2 FQNEAQ (reference sequence). The CDR3 sequence is 15 residues long. Between the trimmed V and J ends, which lost 4 bases and 0 bases, there was a span of 9 bases. In DNA, the CDR3 is TGTGCCAGCAGCTGGGGGACACCGAACACCGGGGAGCTGTTTTTT. This encodes CASSWGTPNTGELFF.

This clone was detected a few times. The chain recombines TRBV28 with TRBJ2-7; 7 bases match TRBD1. The CDR3 is 13 residues long. With 6 bases clipped from V and 2 bases from J, the junction kept 4 bases outside the gene matches. CDR1 is MDHEN, CDR2 SYDVKM, per germline. The CDR3 reads CASRLTGTYEQYF. CDR3 DNA: TGTGCCAGCAGGCTGACAGGGACCTACGAGCAGTACTTC.

With regard to this clone: This may be a read error, as it is one base from a much larger clone. The gene calls are TRBV6-5 and TRBJ1-5; D gene unclear. V was clipped by 3 bases and J by 0 bases, with 3 bases between them. Germline V CDR1 and CDR2: MNHEY, SVGAGI. The CDR3 consists of 13 residues. CDR3 nucleotide sequence: TGTGCCAGCAGTTATAATAGCAATCAGCCCCAGCATTTT. Encoded protein: CASSYNSNQPQHF.

This clone was seen only once. The J gene is TRBJ1-1, the V gene TRBV21-1. TRBV21-1 is an annotated pseudogene. The CDR3 covers 12 residues. The CDR3 reads CASPTDGKEAFF. The CDR3 DNA follows: TGTGCCAGCCCCACGGACGGGAAGGAAGCTTTCTTT.

A single count supports this clone. V is TRBV6-5 and J is TRBJ1-4; 7 bases align to TRBD1. The CDR3 has 14 amino acids. With V trimmed by 5 bases and J by 8 bases, 8 bases remained unmatched. Germline values: CDR1 MNHEY, CDR2 SVGAGI. The CDR3 here is CASSQTGIGEKLFF. For the CDR3, the DNA is TGTGCCAGCAGTCAGACAGGGATTGGCGAAAAACTGTTTTTT.

The chain combines TRBV27 with TRBJ1-4; tentative D call: TRBD1 (5 bases). This CDR3 is built from 13 residues. V was clipped by 5 bases and J by 5 bases, with 9 bases between them. Germline V gene lookup returns CDR1 MNHEY and CDR2 SMNVEV (reference sequence). The CDR3 DNA sequence: TGTGCCAGCAGTAGAAGACAGAATGAAAAACTGTTTTTT. It is translated as CASSRRQNEKLFF.

The V gene is TRBV19, the J gene TRBJ1-1, with no clear D. The CDR3 spans 15 residues. CDR1 and CDR2 from the germline V gene are LNHDA and SQIVND (reference sequence). Trimming removed 4 bases at V and 1 base at J, with 13 bases between. CDR3 sequence: CASSSWGGRNTEAFF. The CDR3 bases are TGTGCCAGTAGTAGTTGGGGAGGTCGGAACACTGAAGCTTTCTTT.

The gene calls are TRBV18 and TRBJ1-1, with 7 bases identical to TRBD1. The CDR3 runs to 14 residues. Trimming cost V 8 bases and J 0 bases; bases outside gene matches: 6. Germline V gene lookup returns CDR1 KGHSH and CDR2 LQKENI. The CDR3 sequence: CASAMTGLNTEAFF. The DNA of the CDR3 is TGTGCCAGCGCTATGACAGGGCTGAACACTGAAGCTTTCTTT.

The rearrangement uses TRBV27 and TRBJ2-1; 12 bases map to TRBD2. The CDR3 length is 15 residues. In germline, CDR1 is MNHEY, CDR2 SMNVEV (reference sequence). V was clipped by 8 bases and J by 9 bases; unmatched bases: 11. This CDR3 is CASARLAGVLGEQFF. CDR3 bases: TGTGCCAGCGCAAGACTAGCGGGAGTATTGGGTGAGCAGTTCTTC.

The chain couples TRBV5-6 to TRBJ1-1; 7 bases map to TRBD1. V lost 6 bases and J lost 4; bases outside the gene matches: 18. CDR1 and CDR2 (germline): SGHDT, YYEEEE. CDR3 length: 17 residues. Written as DNA, the CDR3 is TGTGCCAGCAACTCCGTCATGAGGGGGCGACGAGGCACTGAAGCTTTCTTT. This codes for CASNSVMRGRRGTEAFF.

The CDR3 DNA is TGTGCCAGCAGTCGACCAGGGTCCCTGAACACTGAAGCTTTCTTT. This codes for CASSRPGSLNTEAFF. The gene calls are TRBV27 and TRBJ1-1, with D tentatively TRBD1 (5 bases). Trimming removed 5 bases from V and 0 bases from J, with 13 bases in between. This CDR3 region has 15 residues. CDR1 and CDR2 from the germline V gene are MNHEY and SMNVEV (reference sequence).

The chain employs TRBV18 and TRBJ1-1, with 9 positions matching TRBD1. With V trimmed by 4 bases and J by 4 bases, 4 bases remained unmatched. Germline CDR1 is KGHSH and CDR2 is LQKENI. This CDR3 has 14 residues. CDR3 coding DNA: TGTGCCAGCTCACAGGGACAGGGAGGCACTGAAGCTTTCTTT. Protein product: CASSQGQGGTEAFF.

There are a few counts of this clone. The rearrangement links TRBV19 to TRBJ1-6; weak D call: TRBD1 (5 bases). The CDR3 covers 18 residues. The V gene lost 5 bases and the J gene lost 0 bases, with 17 bases spanning the gap. Germline V gene lookup returns CDR1 LNHDA and CDR2 SQIVND (reference sequence). The CDR3 protein is CASSSSGTQSSYNSPLHF. In nucleotides, the CDR3 is TGTGCCAGTAGTTCTTCCGGGACTCAGAGCTCCTATAATTCACCCCTCCACTTT. The full variable domain, completed using reference TRBV19 and TRBJ1-6, is DGGITQSPKYLFRKEGQNVTLSCEQNLNHDAMYWYRQDPGQGLRLIYYSQIVNDFQKGDIAEGYSVSREKKESFPLTVTSAQKNPTAFYLCASSSSGTQSSYNSPLHFGNGTRLTVT.

This clone appeared a single time. The CDR3 DNA sequence: TGTGCCAGCAGCCAAGATTCCTTAGCGGGGGGGCGTCAAGAGACCCAGTACTTC. Its protein is CASSQDSLAGGRQETQYF. The chain is built from TRBV4-2 and TRBJ2-5; 11 bases fit TRBD2. Germline CDR1 is LGHNA and CDR2 is YNFKEQ. The V and J ends lost 0 bases and 2 bases, in that order; junction bases with no gene match: 8. This CDR3 comprises 18 residues.

This rearrangement joins TRBV2 to TRBJ2-3, with a possible D match to TRBD2 (5 bases). Germline lookup yields CDR1 SNHLY and CDR2 FYNNEI. This CDR3 is built from 17 residues. Trimming removed 6 bases at V and 0 bases at J, with 19 bases between. The CDR3 bases are TGTGCCAGCAGGACCCCGTACCAAAGCGGCAGCACAGATACGCAGTATTTT. Translating it yields CASRTPYQSGSTDTQYF.

Concerning this clone itself: This sample includes further DNA sequences coding for the same CDR3. The V gene is TRBV7-6, the J gene TRBJ1-2; 8 bases match TRBD1. The CDR3 contains 15 residues. Germline CDR1 is SGHVS and CDR2 is FNYEAQ. The V segment lost 5 bases and the J segment 2 bases; nucleotides outside the gene matches: 7. The CDR3 spells CASSPGQGGNYGYTF. In DNA, the CDR3 is TGTGCCAGCAGCCCAGGACAGGGAGGGAACTATGGCTACACCTTC.

The rearrangement links TRBV5-6 to TRBJ1-3, with TRBD1 identical over 7 bases. The CDR3 spans 15 residues. J was trimmed by 2 bases and V by 4 bases; bases with no gene match: 6. Germline V gene lookup returns CDR1 SGHDT and CDR2 YYEEEE. This CDR3 reads CASSLRTGAGNTIYF. Written as DNA, the CDR3 is TGTGCCAGCAGCCTTCGGACAGGAGCTGGAAACACCATATATTTT.

This clone was counted only a few times. The gene calls are TRBV18 and TRBJ1-6; 7 bases align to TRBD1. The V and J ends lost 3 bases and 10 bases, in that order; junction bases with no gene match: 3. The CDR3 length is 13 residues. From germline, CDR1 is KGHSH and CDR2 LQKENI. The CDR3 region is CASSPDRASPLHF. CDR3 bases: TGTGCCAGCTCACCTGACAGGGCATCACCCCTCCACTTT.